This note documents a single TCR beta chain sequence. TRB amplification used approximately 250 ng of peripheral blood genomic DNA. The data are from a study of T cell clusters in autoimmune cytopenias. Looking at the study overall: The median distinct TRB clonotype count was about 2,500 per sample, from a median approximately 53,000 reads.

The length of the CDR3 is 12 residues. Germline V gene lookup returns CDR1 SQVTM and CDR2 ANQGSEA. TRB was amplified by touch-down multiplex PCR, primer pools A and B combined. TCRdb reprocessed the multiplex PCR reads, keeping one entry per CDR3 protein, no DNA. Recorded for this sample: several thousand distinct CDR3 sequences. This same sample was also part of a study on T cell repertoires in aging, cancer and after chemotherapy. That paper states: In each cancer cohort, median generation probability increased across chemotherapy, suggesting thymic output rebounded. These repertoire data do not allow conclusions about immunological memory after chemotherapy.

The clonotype was recovered from a human donor in good health. The chain uses TRBV29-1 and TRBJ1-5. The sample was peripheral blood. This CDR3 reads CSVEQEGGPQHF.